What follows are 15 T cell receptor beta chains derived from one specimen sequenced in a study of shared clonotypes between healthy human individuals. The method was immunoSEQ multiplex PCR; TCRdb's version includes in-frame clones alone and lacks a portion of them. This table holds a few hundred thousand clones, around 67% found once. Source material: memory CD4+ T cells sorted from blood. Noted subset: CD45RA-negative fraction. All receptors derive from a man between 25 and 39 years old in good health.

Here the CDR3 reads CASSYLAGPNEQFF. CDR3 nucleotide sequence: TGTGCCAGCAGTTACCTAGCGGGACCGAATGAGCAGTTCTTC. This chain joins TRBV6-5 and TRBJ2-1, with 9 bases lining up with TRBD2. After removal of 2 bases from V and 7 bases from J, the junction contained 3 bases not matched to a gene. The CDR3 loop spans 14 amino acids. Germline V gene data show CDR1 as MNHEY and CDR2 as SVGAGI.

The chain joins TRBV10-1 to TRBJ2-5; 10 positions agree with TRBD1. Germline CDR1 and CDR2: WNHNN and SYGVQD (reference sequence). J was trimmed by 7 bases and V by 4 bases; bases with no gene match: 12. CDR3 length equals 16 residues. CDR3 in DNA: TGCGCCAGCAGTGGCGGAGGGACAGGGGTGTTTGGGACCCAGTACTTC. Its translation: CASSGGGTGVFGTQYF.

The gene calls are TRBV11-2 and TRBJ1-1, with 7 bases that match TRBD1. The germline gives CDR1 SGHAT, CDR2 FQNNGV. CDR3 size: 16 residues. The V gene end was trimmed by 5 bases and the J gene end by 5 bases; junction bases not matched to a gene: 14. The DNA for the CDR3 is TGTGCCAGCAGCATACTATACAGGGGCCTGGGGACTGAAGCTTTCTTT. It yields the protein CASSILYRGLGTEAFF. Full variable domain (outside the CDR3, taken from reference TRBV11-2 and TRBJ1-1): EAGVAQSPRYKIIEKRQSVAFWCNPISGHATLYWYQQILGQGPKLLIQFQNNGVVDDSQLPKDRFSAERLKGVDSTLKIQPAKLEDSAVYLCASSILYRGLGTEAFFGQGTRLTVV.

In this sample, this clone turned up a few times. The chain combines TRBV15 with TRBJ2-3, with D possibly called TRBD1 or TRBD2 (5 bases each). The V and J ends lost 1 base and 0 bases respectively, with 11 bases between them. The CDR3 spans 16 residues. Germline loops: CDR1 LNHNV, CDR2 YYDKDF (reference sequence). The DNA for the CDR3 is TGTGCCACCAGCAGAGCTTCAGGGAGTAGCACAGATACGCAGTATTTT. Translation: CATSRASGSSTDTQYF.

This clone was picked up a small number of times. CDR3 amino acids: CASSAIGQGSVETQYF. CDR3 DNA sequence: TGCGCCAGCAGCGCCATAGGACAGGGGTCGGTAGAGACCCAGTACTTC. The chain carries TRBV5-1 and TRBJ2-5, with 9 bases fitting TRBD1. Germline-derived CDR1 and CDR2 are SGHRS and YFSETQ. The CDR3 is 16 residues long. The J segment lost 4 bases and the V segment lost 4 bases, leaving 11 bases of the junction unmatched.

This clone was seen repeatedly, ten times or more. Different DNA sequences within this sample yield the same CDR3. V gene TRBV9 combines with J gene TRBJ2-7; D may correspond to TRBD1 or TRBD2 (5 bases each). CDR1 is SGDLS, CDR2 YYNGEE, per germline. The CDR3 has 14 amino acids. Trimming removed 0 bases at V and 0 bases at J, with 7 bases between. This CDR3 is CASSVEGSSYEQYF. CDR3 nucleotides: TGTGCCAGCAGCGTAGAGGGGAGCTCCTACGAGCAGTACTTC.

V and J are TRBV25-1 and TRBJ2-1; D is unresolved. CDR1 is MGHDK and CDR2 is SYGVNS in the germline V gene. This CDR3 is built from 16 residues. V was trimmed by 3 bases and J by 5 bases, leaving 17 bases between them. CDR3 in DNA: TGTGCCAGCAGTGACCCCTCCTTTGGATCAAACAATGAGCAGTTCTTC. This gives the protein CASSDPSFGSNNEQFF.

This chain joins TRBV5-6 and TRBJ1-2, with a weak D call TRBD1 (5 bases). Germline CDR1 and CDR2: SGHDT and YYEEEE. The CDR3 is made up of 16 amino acids. The V gene lost 0 bases and the J gene lost 0 bases, with 12 bases spanning the gap. The chain's CDR3 is CASSLAGGFTNYGYTF. The CDR3, as DNA: TGTGCCAGCAGCTTGGCGGGGGGATTTACTAACTATGGCTACACCTTC.

The chain recombines TRBV10-2 with TRBJ2-7; unclear D gene. Between the trimmed V and J ends, which lost 4 bases and 5 bases, there was a span of 9 bases. CDR3 length: 12 amino acids. CDR1 is WSHSY and CDR2 is SAAADI in the germline V gene. The DNA of the CDR3 is TGCGCCAGCAGTGTTGGTGAAGACGAGCAGTACTTC. Its translation is CASSVGEDEQYF.

The count of this clone is one. The gene calls are TRBV11-2 and TRBJ2-2; 11 bases agree with TRBD2. The CDR3 sequence is 15 residues long. J lost 7 bases, V lost 5 bases, and 6 bases had no gene match. Germline CDR1 SGHAT, CDR2 FQNNGV. The CDR3 DNA reads TGTGCCAGCAGCCAGACTAGCGGGAAGGTCGGGGAGCTGTTTTTT. This translates into CASSQTSGKVGELFF.

This sequence joins TRBV28 and TRBJ2-7; D might be TRBD2 (6 bases). The V gene lost 5 bases and the J gene lost 4 bases, with 12 bases spanning the gap. This CDR3 has 13 residues. The germline V gene has CDR1 MDHEN and CDR2 SYDVKM. Written as DNA, the CDR3 is TGTGCCAGCAGTCGGAGGGGTGGATACGAGCAGTACTTC. The encoded protein is CASSRRGGYEQYF.

This clone was recorded a few times. The genes are TRBV19 and TRBJ1-5; D uncertain. Germline CDR1 reads LNHDA; CDR2 reads SQIVND (reference sequence). Trimming took off 0 bases at V and 6 bases at J, with 24 bases between the two ends. This CDR3 spans 19 amino acids. CDR3 nucleotides: TGTGCCAGTAGTATAGATCAGGCGGAGGGTAATCTAATTGGTCAGCCCCAGCATTTT. Translation gives CASSIDQAEGNLIGQPQHF.

The rearrangement links TRBV28 to TRBJ1-1, with a tentative D call TRBD1 (5 bases). The CDR3 spans 15 residues. Germline CDR1 is MDHEN and CDR2 is SYDVKM. V was cut by 5 bases and J by 0 bases, with 13 bases left in between. In DNA form, the CDR3 reads TGTGCCAGCAGTCTTGAATTGGGGCTGAACACTGAAGCTTTCTTT. It yields the protein CASSLELGLNTEAFF.

The V gene is TRBV7-3, the J gene TRBJ2-2, with D maybe TRBD2 (6 bases). The length of the CDR3 is 15 residues. The V gene lost 5 bases and the J gene lost 4 bases, with 14 bases spanning the gap. The V gene's germline CDR1 is SGHTA and CDR2 FQGTGA. The CDR3 loop is CASSPKGLITGELFF. The CDR3 nucleotides are TGTGCCAGCAGCCCCAAGGGACTGATCACCGGGGAGCTGTTTTTT. Supplemented by reference TRBV7-3 and TRBJ2-2, the full variable domain reads GAGVSQTPSNKVTEKGKYVELRCDPISGHTALYWYRQSLGQGPEFLIYFQGTGAADDSGLPNDRFFAVRPEGSVSTLKIQRTERGDSAVYLCASSPKGLITGELFFGEGSRLTVL.

The V gene is TRBV9, the J gene TRBJ2-1; no clear D gene. The V end was cut by 0 bases, the J end by 0 bases, with 13 bases between. The CDR3 is 17 residues long. From germline, CDR1 is SGDLS and CDR2 YYNGEE. CDR3 in amino acids: CASSVDWALRSYNEQFF. CDR3 sequence (DNA): TGTGCCAGCAGCGTAGATTGGGCACTCCGCTCCTACAATGAGCAGTTCTTC.